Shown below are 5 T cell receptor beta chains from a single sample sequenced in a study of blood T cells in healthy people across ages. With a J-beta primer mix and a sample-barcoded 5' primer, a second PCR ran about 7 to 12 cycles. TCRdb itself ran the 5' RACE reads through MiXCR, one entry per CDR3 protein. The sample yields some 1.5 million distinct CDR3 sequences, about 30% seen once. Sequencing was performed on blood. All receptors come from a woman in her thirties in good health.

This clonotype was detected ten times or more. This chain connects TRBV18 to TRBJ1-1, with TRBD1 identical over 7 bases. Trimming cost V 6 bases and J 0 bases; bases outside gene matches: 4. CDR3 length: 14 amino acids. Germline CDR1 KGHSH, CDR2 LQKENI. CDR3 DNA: TGTGCCAGCTCCCGGGACAGACTGAACACTGAAGCTTTCTTT. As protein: CASSRDRLNTEAFF.

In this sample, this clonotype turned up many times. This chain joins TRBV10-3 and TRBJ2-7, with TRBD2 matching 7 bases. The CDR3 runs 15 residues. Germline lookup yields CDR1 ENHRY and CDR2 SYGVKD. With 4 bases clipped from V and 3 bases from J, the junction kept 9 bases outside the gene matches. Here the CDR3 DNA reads TGTGCCATCAGTGGCGGCGGAGCGGGAAACTACGAGCAGTACTTC. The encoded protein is CAISGGGAGNYEQYF.

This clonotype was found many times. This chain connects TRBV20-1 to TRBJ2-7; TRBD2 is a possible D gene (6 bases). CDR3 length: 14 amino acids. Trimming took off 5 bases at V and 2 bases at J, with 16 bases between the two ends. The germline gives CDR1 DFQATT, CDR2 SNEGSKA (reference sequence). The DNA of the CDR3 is TGCAGTGCTCTGATCGGGACTCGAACCTACGAGCAGTACTTC. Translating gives CSALIGTRTYEQYF.

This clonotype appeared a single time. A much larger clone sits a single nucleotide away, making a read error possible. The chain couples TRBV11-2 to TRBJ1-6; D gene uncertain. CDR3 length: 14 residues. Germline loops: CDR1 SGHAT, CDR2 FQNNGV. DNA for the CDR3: TGTGCCAGCAGCTCGCAACCTGATAATTCACTCCTCCACTTT. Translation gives CASSSQPDNSLLHF. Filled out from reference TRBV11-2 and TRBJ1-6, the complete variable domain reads EAGVAQSPRYKIIEKRQSVAFWCNPISGHATLYWYQQILGQGPKLLIQFQNNGVVDDSQLPKDRFSAERLKGVDSTLKIQPAKLEDSAVYLCASSSQPDNSLLHFGNGTRLTVT.

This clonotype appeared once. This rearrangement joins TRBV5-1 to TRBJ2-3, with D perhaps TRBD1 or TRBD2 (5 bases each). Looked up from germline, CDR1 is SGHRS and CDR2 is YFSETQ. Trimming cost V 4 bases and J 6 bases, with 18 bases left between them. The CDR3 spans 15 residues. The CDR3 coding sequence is TGCGCCAGCAGCCTTTCCCGGACTGCAGGGGATACGCAGTATTTT. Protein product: CASSLSRTAGDTQYF.